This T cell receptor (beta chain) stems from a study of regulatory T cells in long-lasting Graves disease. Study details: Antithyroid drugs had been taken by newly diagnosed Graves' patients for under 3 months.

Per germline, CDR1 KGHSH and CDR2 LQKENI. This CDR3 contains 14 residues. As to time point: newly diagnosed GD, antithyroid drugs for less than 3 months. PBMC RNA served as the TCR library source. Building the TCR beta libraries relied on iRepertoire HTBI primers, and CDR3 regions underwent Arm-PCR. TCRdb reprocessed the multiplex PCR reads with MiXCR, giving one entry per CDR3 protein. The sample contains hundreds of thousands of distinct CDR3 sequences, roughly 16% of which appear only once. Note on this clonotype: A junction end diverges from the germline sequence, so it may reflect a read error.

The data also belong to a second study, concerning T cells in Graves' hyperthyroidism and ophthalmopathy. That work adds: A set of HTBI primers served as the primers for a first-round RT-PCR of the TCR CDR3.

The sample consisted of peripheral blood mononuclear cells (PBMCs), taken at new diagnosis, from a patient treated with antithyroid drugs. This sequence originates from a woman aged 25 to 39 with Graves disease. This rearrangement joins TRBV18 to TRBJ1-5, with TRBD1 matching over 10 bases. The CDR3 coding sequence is TGTGCCAGCTCAGAGACAGGGGGCAAGCAGCCCCAGCATTTT. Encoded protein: CASSETGGKQPQHF.